The 11 T cell receptor beta chains in this list originate from one sample, sequenced in a study of blood T cell repertoires in COVID-19. The data were produced by immunoSEQ multiplex PCR, yet TCRdb's version contains in-frame clones alone and is incomplete. The table has 120,000 or so clones, more than 70% seen once. The sample comprised peripheral blood. The receptors stem from a woman in her sixties or seventies with acute or convalescent COVID-19.

The chain links TRBV30 to TRBJ2-3; no definite D call. The CDR3 length is 13 residues. CDR1 and CDR2 (germline): GTSNPN, SVGIG (reference sequence). Trimming took 0 bases from V and 10 from J, leaving 14 bases between them. CDR3 in amino acids: CAWSVTGYGAQYF. The CDR3, as DNA: TGTGCCTGGAGTGTAACTGGTTACGGTGCGCAGTATTTT.

The rearrangement joins TRBV18 to TRBJ2-2; D may be TRBD2 (6 bases). The CDR3 spans 18 residues. Germline V gene data show CDR1 as KGHSH and CDR2 as LQKENI. Trimming stripped 1 base from V and 5 bases from J, with 20 bases between. The CDR3 sequence: CASSPLAGKVAGTGELFF. The DNA of the CDR3 is TGTGCCAGCTCACCACTGGCAGGGAAGGTCGCGGGGACCGGGGAGCTGTTTTTT.

Only a few counts were recorded for this clone. The V and J genes are TRBV7-2 and TRBJ2-5; D is possibly TRBD2 (5 bases). The length of the CDR3 is 16 residues. The ends were cut back, 0 bases at V and 4 bases at J, with 15 bases in the middle. Germline V gene lookup returns CDR1 SGHTA and CDR2 FQGNSA. The CDR3 here is CASSLARGSSVETQYF. In nucleotides, the CDR3 is TGTGCCAGCAGCTTAGCCCGGGGTAGCTCGGTAGAGACCCAGTACTTC.

The chain couples TRBV30 to TRBJ1-1; 8 nucleotides agree with TRBD1. V shed 6 bases, J shed 1 base, and the junction held 4 bases outside the gene matches. The CDR3 is 13 residues long. Looked up from germline, CDR1 is GTSNPN and CDR2 is SVGIG (reference sequence). The CDR3 region is CACLDRGNTEAFF. In nucleotides, the CDR3 is TGTGCCTGCCTTGACAGGGGGAACACTGAAGCTTTCTTT.

The V call is TRBV5-1, the J call TRBJ2-3, with D perhaps TRBD2 (6 bases). V was trimmed by 0 bases and J by 6 bases, leaving 14 bases between them. Germline V gene data show CDR1 as SGHRS and CDR2 as YFSETQ. This CDR3 comprises 15 residues. Here the CDR3 reads CASSLAGLALDTQYF. The CDR3 nucleotides read TGCGCCAGCAGCTTGGCCGGGCTAGCGTTGGATACGCAGTATTTT.

The chain recombines TRBV19 with TRBJ1-1; no firm D call. V was shortened by 5 bases and J by 3 bases, with 7 bases between the two germline ends. The CDR3 is 12 residues long. Germline CDR1 reads LNHDA; CDR2 reads SQIVND (reference sequence). CDR3 in amino acids: CASSPPYTEAFF. The CDR3 DNA reads TGTGCCAGTAGTCCCCCTTACACTGAAGCTTTCTTT.

The chain joins TRBV24-1 to TRBJ2-1, with 12 nucleotides matching TRBD2. V lost 9 bases to trimming and J lost 4 bases; unmatched junction nucleotides: 3. Germline loops: CDR1 KGHDR, CDR2 SFDVKD. The CDR3 covers 14 residues. CDR3 DNA: TGTGCCACCGGCCTAGCGGGGGGGTACAATGAGCAGTTCTTC. As protein: CATGLAGGYNEQFF.

This clone came up once. The chain links TRBV18 to TRBJ1-2; the match to TRBD1 covers 7 bases. Germline V lookup: CDR1 KGHSH, CDR2 LQKENI. The CDR3 totals 13 residues. V shed 2 bases and J 7 bases; nucleotides not matched to a gene: 4. The CDR3 sequence is CASSPATGTGYTF. CDR3 coding DNA: TGTGCCAGCTCACCAGCGACAGGGACTGGCTACACCTTC.

This sequence joins TRBV19 and TRBJ1-2, with D unclear. The V gene's germline CDR1 is LNHDA and CDR2 SQIVND (reference sequence). V lost 7 bases and J 3 bases, leaving 12 bases between the germline ends. The CDR3 extends over 13 amino acids. CDR3 amino acids: CASTAGSYYGYTF. The CDR3 nucleotides are TGTGCCAGTACTGCCGGGAGCTACTATGGCTACACCTTC.

This clone has more than one count but fewer than ten. The chain is built from TRBV6-5 and TRBJ1-5; D possibly corresponds to TRBD1 (6 bases). CDR1 and CDR2 (germline): MNHEY, SVGAGI. V lost 6 bases and J 4 bases, leaving 10 bases between the germline ends. CDR3 size: 13 residues. The CDR3 reads CASSVGQNQPQHF. In DNA form, the CDR3 reads TGTGCCAGCAGCGTCGGACAGAATCAGCCCCAGCATTTT.

This clone was observed a single time. The chain has TRBV24-1 and TRBJ1-2; 7 bases line up with TRBD1. The junction had 2 bases not matched to a gene; V was cut back by 3 bases and J by 5 bases. This CDR3 is built from 13 residues. Germline CDR1 and CDR2: KGHDR and SFDVKD. Written as DNA, the CDR3 is TGTGCCACCAGTGATAGGGGGCTGTATGGCTACACCTTC. Its protein product is CATSDRGLYGYTF.